A single T cell receptor (beta chain) is shown here with its context. CDR3 length: 14 residues. Looked up from germline, CDR1 is KGHDR and CDR2 is SFDVKD. The V and J ends lost 4 bases and 2 bases respectively, with 10 bases between them. The sorted Tregs were CD4+CD25+CD127-/low cells. TCRdb itself ran the 5' RACE reads through MiXCR, one entry per CDR3 protein. The sample holds fewer than 55,000 distinct CDR3 sequences; 22% are singletons and the top ten take approximately 4.7%. What was sequenced was Tregs sorted from a lymph node. The rearrangement uses TRBV24-1 and TRBJ1-2; D is ambiguous. This TCR was recovered from a female donor with breast cancer. The CDR3 loop is CATSEPGGNYGYTF. The CDR3 coding sequence is TGTGCCACCAGTGAACCAGGAGGGAACTATGGCTACACCTTC.